What follows are 23 T cell receptor beta chains derived from one specimen sequenced in a study of cytomegalovirus exposure and HLA in healthy donors. Sequenced by immunoSEQ multiplex PCR; TCRdb stores in-frame clones only, minus some. The table lists fewer than 200,000 clones, over 85% of them singletons. What was sequenced was PBMCs. Source of these receptors: a man between 18 and 35 years old in good health and CMV-seropositive.

J is TRBJ1-4 and V is TRBV9, with 9 bases that match TRBD1. The CDR3 covers 14 residues. CDR1 and CDR2 (germline): SGDLS, YYNGEE. The trim removed 0 bases at V and 8 bases at J, leaving 2 bases unmatched. This chain's CDR3 is CASSVATGGEKLFF. The CDR3 region has the DNA TGTGCCAGCAGCGTAGCGACAGGGGGGGAAAAACTGTTTTTT.

This clone was counted only a few times. The sample contains more than one DNA sequence encoding this CDR3. The rearrangement joins TRBV2 to TRBJ1-5, with TRBD1 matching 8 bases. The trim removed 6 bases at V and 7 bases at J, leaving 8 bases unmatched. Looked up from germline, CDR1 is SNHLY and CDR2 is FYNNEI. This CDR3 is 14 amino acids long. DNA of the CDR3: TGTGCCAGCAGCGGACAGGGATCCAACCAGCCCCAGCATTTT. Translation gives CASSGQGSNQPQHF.

The chain employs TRBV6-5 and TRBJ1-2; 7 nucleotides align to TRBD1. CDR1 is MNHEY and CDR2 is SVGAGI in the germline V gene. The CDR3 has 15 amino acids. Trimming cost V 6 bases and J 0 bases; bases outside gene matches: 7. In DNA form, the CDR3 reads TGTGCCAGCAGCCGTACAGGGACAGCTAACTATGGCTACACCTTC. It encodes CASSRTGTANYGYTF.

J is TRBJ2-6 and V is TRBV11-2, with D tentatively TRBD2 (5 bases). This CDR3 is built from 16 residues. Germline CDR1 is SGHAT and CDR2 is FQNNGV. Trimming removed 1 base from V and 15 bases from J, with 22 bases in between. This CDR3 is CASSLAVPGLSLALTF. In DNA, the CDR3 is TGTGCCAGCAGCTTAGCGGTTCCAGGACTCTCTCTCGCCCTGACTTTC.

The chain recombines TRBV9 with TRBJ2-1; TRBD2 agrees at 12 bases. V shed 5 bases, J shed 7 bases, and the junction held 4 bases outside the gene matches. Per the germline V gene, CDR1 is SGDLS and CDR2 is YYNGEE. This CDR3 is built from 14 residues. This CDR3 is CASSITSGGNEQFF. CDR3 coding DNA: TGTGCCAGCAGTATTACTAGCGGGGGGAATGAGCAGTTCTTC.

The J gene is TRBJ2-3, the V gene TRBV13; 9 bases match TRBD2. V was pared by 7 bases and J by 6 bases, with 11 bases of the junction left unmatched. The CDR3 sequence is 15 residues long. The germline V gene has CDR1 PRHDT and CDR2 FYEKMQ (reference sequence). This chain's CDR3 is CASTLVREGVDTQYF. Written as DNA, the CDR3 is TGTGCCAGCACCTTGGTGCGGGAGGGCGTGGATACGCAGTATTTT.

V gene TRBV19 combines with J gene TRBJ1-1, with D hard to call. Germline V gene lookup returns CDR1 LNHDA and CDR2 SQIVND (reference sequence). This CDR3 spans 11 amino acids. Trimming pared 7 bases from V and 1 base from J, leaving 4 bases between. DNA for the CDR3: TGTGCCAGTATCTGGAACACTGAAGCTTTCTTT. Translating it yields CASIWNTEAFF. Complete variable domain (other parts from reference TRBV19 and TRBJ1-1): DGGITQSPKYLFRKEGQNVTLSCEQNLNHDAMYWYRQDPGQGLRLIYYSQIVNDFQKGDIAEGYSVSREKKESFPLTVTSAQKNPTAFYLCASIWNTEAFFGQGTRLTVV.

This chain joins TRBV10-3 and TRBJ1-5; 9 bases map to TRBD1. The CDR3 covers 16 residues. Germline CDR1 is ENHRY and CDR2 is SYGVKD. The ends lost 5 bases at V and 3 bases at J; junction bases unmatched: 8. In nucleotides, the CDR3 is TGTGCCATCAGTCCCGGACAGGGGCATCCCAATCAGCCCCAGCATTTT. Protein product: CAISPGQGHPNQPQHF.

Comment on this clone: The same CDR3 arises from other DNA sequences in this sample as well. V usage is TRBV6-5 and J usage is TRBJ1-1; unclear D gene. Germline V lookup: CDR1 MNHEY, CDR2 SVGAGI. The CDR3 totals 13 residues. Trimming pared 3 bases from V and 1 base from J, leaving 6 bases between. The CDR3 DNA reads TGTGCCAGCAGTTATAGAGGGAACACTGAAGCTTTCTTT. It encodes CASSYRGNTEAFF.

The J gene is TRBJ2-4, the V gene TRBV5-1; D may be TRBD1 (5 bases). CDR1 and CDR2 from the germline V gene are SGHRS and YFSETQ. The CDR3 is made up of 18 amino acids. V was shortened by 0 bases and J by 0 bases, with 16 bases between the two germline ends. The CDR3 region is CASSLEDTTRLAKNIQYF. The CDR3, as DNA: TGCGCCAGCAGCTTGGAGGACACAACAAGACTAGCCAAAAACATTCAGTACTTC. Full variable domain (remainder filled in from reference TRBV5-1 and TRBJ2-4): KAGVTQTPRYLIKTRGQQVTLSCSPISGHRSVSWYQQTPGQGLQFLFEYFSETQRNKGNFPGRFSGRQFSNSRSEMNVSTLELGDSALYLCASSLEDTTRLAKNIQYFGAGTRLSVL.

The rearrangement links TRBV7-9 to TRBJ2-7; perhaps TRBD2 as D (5 bases). Trimming took 10 bases from V and 0 from J, leaving 13 bases between them. CDR1 and CDR2 (germline): SEHNR, FQNEAQ (reference sequence). This CDR3 is built from 13 residues. Here the CDR3 DNA reads TGTGCCACCTTACCGGGATTCTCCTACGAGCAGTACTTC. Translated: CATLPGFSYEQYF.

The CDR3 spells CASSESREGLSYNEQFF. CDR3 DNA sequence: TGTGCCAGCAGCGAAAGCCGGGAGGGCCTATCCTACAATGAGCAGTTCTTC. This rearrangement joins TRBV9 to TRBJ2-1; the match to TRBD2 covers 8 bases. The CDR3 loop spans 17 amino acids. CDR1 is SGDLS and CDR2 is YYNGEE in the germline V gene. Unmatched junction bases numbered 9, after V lost 3 bases and J lost 1 base.

The J gene is TRBJ1-1, the V gene TRBV9; D is undetermined. CDR1 and CDR2 (germline): SGDLS, YYNGEE. This CDR3 contains 16 residues. V was clipped by 3 bases and J by 0 bases, with 15 bases between them. The CDR3 region has the DNA TGTGCCAGCAGCGGTAGCCCCCGGCGTGTGAACACTGAAGCTTTCTTT. The encoded protein is CASSGSPRRVNTEAFF.

The chain combines TRBV5-1 with TRBJ2-7, with a weak D call TRBD1 (5 bases). This CDR3 is built from 13 residues. Germline-derived CDR1 and CDR2 are SGHRS and YFSETQ. V lost 0 bases, J lost 7 bases, and 11 bases lay in between. The CDR3 coding sequence is TGCGCCAGCAGCTTGGACAGGCCCCTGGAGCAGTACTTC. Amino acids: CASSLDRPLEQYF.

V is TRBV4-1 and J is TRBJ2-1, with 11 bases matching TRBD2. Germline CDR1 and CDR2: MGHRA and YSYEKL. The CDR3 contains 15 residues. V lost 4 bases, J lost 5 bases, and 4 bases stayed unmatched. Written as DNA, the CDR3 is TGCGCCAGCAGCCTCATAGCGGGAGGGGACAATGAGCAGTTCTTC. It yields the protein CASSLIAGGDNEQFF.

The rearrangement joins TRBV7-8 to TRBJ2-2; 10 nucleotides align to TRBD1. The CDR3 covers 15 residues. The V and J ends lost 5 bases and 7 bases, in that order; junction bases with no gene match: 7. Germline V CDR1 and CDR2: SGHVS, FQNEAQ. CDR3 sequence (DNA): TGTGCCAGCAGCGATGGGACAGGGGATGTCGGGGAGCTGTTTTTT. Its protein product is CASSDGTGDVGELFF.

This sequence joins TRBV12-2 and TRBJ2-3; TRBD2, the table's D call, was not compared with the DNA. TRBV12-2 is flagged as a pseudogene. This CDR3 spans 20 amino acids. The CDR3 region has the DNA TGTGCAAGTCGCTTAGCCTTTCGATATGTGAGGAGACTACCTTCAGATACGCAGTATTTT. It encodes CASRLAFRYVRRLPSDTQYF.

The CDR3 spells CASSVGGVGQGEGEQFF. Written as DNA, the CDR3 is TGTGCCAGCAGCGTAGGAGGGGTAGGACAGGGTGAAGGTGAGCAGTTCTTC. The chain joins TRBV9 to TRBJ2-1; 8 bases agree with TRBD1. CDR1 is SGDLS, CDR2 YYNGEE, per germline. The CDR3 loop spans 17 amino acids. The ends lost 0 bases at V and 9 bases at J; junction bases unmatched: 14.

This sequence joins TRBV27 and TRBJ2-3, with TRBD2 identical over 7 bases. Germline trimming cut 5 bases from V and 0 bases from J; bases unmatched to any gene: 5. Germline lookup yields CDR1 MNHEY and CDR2 SMNVEV (reference sequence). The CDR3 totals 15 residues. This CDR3 reads CASSESSGSTDTQYF. The CDR3, as DNA: TGTGCCAGCAGTGAATCTAGCGGAAGCACAGATACGCAGTATTTT.

CDR3 sequence reads: CASSLTGGFDGYTF. The CDR3 DNA sequence: TGTGCCAGCAGTCTTACAGGGGGCTTCGATGGCTACACCTTC. The chain uses TRBV28 and TRBJ1-2, with 9 nucleotides matching TRBD1. V was clipped by 5 bases and J by 6 bases; unmatched bases: 7. CDR1 and CDR2 from the germline V gene are MDHEN and SYDVKM. This CDR3 has 14 residues.

The chain couples TRBV11-2 to TRBJ2-7; D possibly corresponds to TRBD2 (6 bases). Germline assignment: CDR1 SGHAT and CDR2 FQNNGV. Trimming removed 0 bases from V and 3 bases from J, with 15 bases in between. This CDR3 is built from 16 residues. CDR3 protein: CASSLDSASAIYEQYF. CDR3 bases: TGTGCCAGCAGCTTAGACTCAGCTAGCGCGATCTACGAGCAGTACTTC.

This clone was picked up a small number of times. The chain links TRBV7-9 to TRBJ1-1, with 9 bases identical to TRBD1. Trimming cost V 2 bases and J 0 bases; bases outside gene matches: 7. The CDR3 runs 17 residues. From germline, CDR1 is SEHNR and CDR2 FQNEAQ (reference sequence). CDR3 amino acids: CASSLKGQGFMNTEAFF. The CDR3 DNA follows: TGTGCCAGCAGCTTAAAGGGACAGGGATTCATGAACACTGAAGCTTTCTTT.

This chain links TRBV27 with TRBJ1-1, with TRBD1 matching over 7 bases. Germline V gene lookup returns CDR1 MNHEY and CDR2 SMNVEV (reference sequence). This CDR3 region has 15 residues. J gave up 5 bases and V 5 bases, and 11 bases lay outside the gene matches. CDR3 loop: CASSPQGGAVTEAFF. CDR3 nucleotides: TGTGCCAGCAGTCCGCAGGGGGGAGCGGTTACTGAAGCTTTCTTT.